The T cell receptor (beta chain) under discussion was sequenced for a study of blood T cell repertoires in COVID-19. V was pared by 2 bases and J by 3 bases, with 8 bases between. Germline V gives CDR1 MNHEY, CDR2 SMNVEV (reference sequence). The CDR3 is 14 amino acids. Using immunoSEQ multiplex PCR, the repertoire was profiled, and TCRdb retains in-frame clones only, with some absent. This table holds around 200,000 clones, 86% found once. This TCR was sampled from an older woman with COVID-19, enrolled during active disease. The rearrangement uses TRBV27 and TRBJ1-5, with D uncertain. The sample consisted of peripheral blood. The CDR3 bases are TGTGCCAGCAGTTTACCGGGTTACAATCAGCCCCAGCATTTT. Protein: CASSLPGYNQPQHF.